This is a list of T cell receptor beta chains from one sample in a study of OX40 agonist ivuxolimab in advanced cancers. Sequencing used immunoSEQ multiplex PCR; TCRdb keeps in-frame clones, though not all of them. The data show some 73,000 clones, 70% to 90% seen once. Source: CD4+ or CD8+ T cells sorted from blood, taken in a trial of the OX40 agonist ivuxolimab. The receptor set was obtained from an adult with an advanced solid tumor such as melanoma, head and neck, liver or kidney cancer. CDR3s include the opening cysteine and the closing phenylalanine or tryptophan. Each record gives: D gene, V gene, J gene, clone size, CDR3 protein, CDR3 DNA. The D gene is left open where the match is weak. Not every row has a clone size; where given, it reads once, few, many or a size class.

>.|TRBV11-2|TRBJ2-5|.
CASRNPRGRETQYF
TGTGCCAGCAGGAATCCCCGGGGGCGGGAGACCCAGTACTTC
>TRBD2|TRBV28|TRBJ2-7|.
CASSQREGLAGLIAEQYF
TGTGCCAGCAGCCAAAGGGAGGGACTAGCGGGACTCATTGCCGAGCAGTACTTC
>.|TRBV7-6|TRBJ2-3|.
CASSLESFPTDTQYF
TGTGCCAGCAGCTTGGAGAGTTTTCCCACAGATACGCAGTATTTT
>.|TRBV28|TRBJ1-2|.
CASSRGGFGYGYTF
TGTGCCAGCAGCCGAGGGGGGTTCGGCTATGGCTACACCTTC
>.|TRBV15|TRBJ2-5|.
CATSRDSWTGDTQYF
TGTGCCACCAGCAGAGATTCTTGGACCGGGGATACCCAGTACTTC
>TRBD2|TRBV7-9|TRBJ2-3|.
CASPPGTSGRAPDTQYF
TGTGCCAGCCCCCCGGGGACTAGCGGGAGGGCCCCAGATACGCAGTATTTT
>.|TRBV4-1|TRBJ2-6|.
CASSQVRELSGANVLTF
TGCGCCAGCAGCCAAGTACGGGAGCTCTCTGGGGCCAACGTCCTGACTTTC
>TRBD1|TRBV14|TRBJ1-4|.
CASSQATGPSFEKLFF
TGTGCCAGCAGCCAAGCGACAGGGCCCTCCTTTGAAAAACTGTTTTTT
>TRBD2|TRBV4-1|TRBJ2-3|.
CASSSIGRETGTDTQYF
TGCGCCAGCAGCTCCATCGGGCGGGAGACGGGCACAGATACGCAGTATTTT
>.|TRBV7-3|TRBJ2-2|.
CASSSLAGTGELFF
TGTGCCAGCAGCTCCCTAGCTGGCACCGGGGAGCTGTTTTTT
>.|TRBV4-1|TRBJ2-1|.
CASSQMPTMNNNEQFF
TGCGCCAGCAGCCAAATGCCTACCATGAACAACAATGAGCAGTTCTTC
>TRBD1|TRBV6-5|TRBJ1-1|.
CASRSLQGVVAFF
TGTGCCAGCAGAAGCTTACAGGGGGTGGTCGCTTTCTTT
>.|TRBV11-3|TRBJ1-3|few
CASSKGWASGNTIYF
TGTGCCAGCAGCAAGGGCTGGGCTTCTGGAAACACCATATATTTT
>.|TRBV5-1|TRBJ2-5|.
CASSLGFGQETQYF
TGCGCCAGCAGCTTGGGGTTCGGCCAAGAGACCCAGTACTTC
>.|TRBV7-9|TRBJ2-5|.
CASSDVETQYF
TGTGCCAGCAGCGACGTAGAGACCCAGTACTTC
>TRBD2|TRBV6-1|TRBJ2-3|.
CASSELAGLSDTQYF
TGTGCCAGCAGTGAACTAGCGGGACTTTCAGATACGCAGTATTTT
>TRBD2|TRBV2|TRBJ2-3|.
CASSDFTSESTDTQYF
TGTGCCAGCAGTGATTTTACTAGCGAGAGCACAGATACGCAGTATTTT
>TRBD2|TRBV15|TRBJ2-7|.
CATSPLAGSYEQYF
TGTGCCACCAGCCCCCTAGCGGGAAGCTACGAGCAGTACTTC
>TRBD1|TRBV30|TRBJ1-2|.
CAWSDGQGSGYTF
TGTGCCTGGAGCGACGGACAGGGCAGCGGCTACACCTTC
>TRBD1|TRBV5-1|TRBJ1-2|.
CASSLRPGQTHGYTF
TGCGCCAGCAGCTTGAGGCCGGGACAGACCCATGGCTACACCTTC
>.|TRBV5-1|TRBJ2-3|few
CASSEGHSTDTQYF
TGCGCCAGCAGCGAGGGACACAGCACAGATACGCAGTATTTT
>TRBD2|TRBV7-8|TRBJ2-7|.
CASSSSPPLAGGYEQYF
TGTGCCAGCAGCTCCTCCCCGCCCCTAGCGGGAGGCTACGAGCAGTACTTC